This T cell receptor (beta chain) is drawn from a study of tumor-infiltrating lymphocytes in primary liver carcinoma. The input was approximately 500 ng total RNA; TCR beta cDNA was made from it with a constant-region primer. Library construction for TCR beta comprised three nested multiplex PCR rounds performed with slightly modified ARM-PCR. TRBV1-TRBV30 forward and Cbeta reverse primers drove the first two roughly 9-cycle rounds. One entry per CDR3 protein results from TCRdb running MiXCR on the multiplex PCR reads. The table lists 300,000 to 350,000 distinct CDR3 sequences, approximately 64% of them singletons. This clonotype was picked up many times. Its antigen remains unidentified. Researchers drew blood RNA from unsorted whole blood and extracted germline DNA as well. The study's findings and limits: Pairs comparing tumor with adjacent tissue or blood overlapped less than pairs drawn from tumor regions.

Trimming took 2 bases from V and 9 from J, leaving 8 bases between them. Looked up from germline, CDR1 is MNHEY and CDR2 is SVGEGT. This CDR3 has 12 residues. What was sequenced was peripheral blood. The source of this sequence is a man aged 35 to 55 with primary liver carcinoma and hepatitis B virus infection. This chain connects TRBV6-2 or TRBV6-3 to TRBJ2-1; D is unclear. CDR3 sequence (DNA): TGTGCCAGCAGTTACACCAGTCCTGAGCAGTTCTTC. This encodes CASSYTSPEQFF.